This T cell receptor beta chain was captured by sequencing in a study of blood T cell repertoires in COVID-19. TCRdb's table, derived via immunoSEQ multiplex PCR, lists solely in-frame clones and lacks some. The data show 15,000 or so clones, 85% to 90% seen once. V gave up 6 bases and J gave up 4 bases, with 8 bases separating them. CDR3 size: 12 residues. Germline V gene lookup returns CDR1 MDHEN and CDR2 SYDVKM. The sequence came from a woman aged 80 or older with COVID-19, enrolled during active disease. This chain links TRBV28 with TRBJ2-3; D may be TRBD2 (6 bases). The sequenced sample was peripheral blood. CDR3 DNA: TGTGCCAGCAGCATAGCGGCAGATACGCAGTATTTT. This gives the protein CASSIAADTQYF.